The rows below give T cell receptor beta chains drawn from one sample of a study of blood T cell repertoires in COVID-19. Produced via immunoSEQ multiplex PCR; TCRdb's table is partial and in-frame only. The sample carries a few hundred thousand clones, roughly 89% recorded once. The sample was PBMCs or T cells enriched from blood (not recorded which). These TCRs come from a woman aged 35 to 49 who had recovered from COVID-19. Both conserved end residues are part of each CDR3. D genes are given only for firm matches. Clone size is not always given. Where it is, it says once, few, many or a class for expanded clones.

CDR3aa: CASSPLAGFTEAFF; CDR3nt: TGTGCCAGCTCACCACTGGCGGGGTTCACTGAAGCTTTCTTT; abundance: .; d_gene: .; v_gene: TRBV18; j_gene: TRBJ1-1
CDR3aa: CASSSGTDTQYF; CDR3nt: TGTGCCAGCAGCTCCGGGACAGATACGCAGTATTTT; abundance: .; d_gene: .; v_gene: TRBV28; j_gene: TRBJ2-3
CDR3aa: CASSPTGAYNSPLHF; CDR3nt: TGTGCCAGCTCACCGACAGGGGCCTATAATTCACCCCTCCACTTT; abundance: .; d_gene: TRBD1; v_gene: TRBV18; j_gene: TRBJ1-6
CDR3aa: CASSYGGQGAKPQHF; CDR3nt: TGTGCCAGCAGTTACGGGGGACAGGGGGCGAAGCCCCAGCATTTT; abundance: .; d_gene: TRBD1; v_gene: TRBV6-6; j_gene: TRBJ1-5
CDR3aa: CASSPLAGTSNEQFF; CDR3nt: TGCGCCAGCAGCCCTCTAGCGGGGACCTCGAATGAGCAGTTCTTC; abundance: .; d_gene: TRBD2; v_gene: TRBV5-1; j_gene: TRBJ2-1
CDR3aa: CASSVGGIGAEAFF; CDR3nt: TGTGCCAGCAGCGTCGGCGGGATAGGAGCTGAAGCTTTCTTT; abundance: .; d_gene: .; v_gene: TRBV9; j_gene: TRBJ1-1
CDR3aa: CASSLTSLNTGELFF; CDR3nt: TGTGCCAGCAGCTTGACTAGCTTAAACACCGGGGAGCTGTTTTTT; abundance: .; d_gene: TRBD2; v_gene: TRBV7-9; j_gene: TRBJ2-2
CDR3aa: CASRDRAYTDTQYF; CDR3nt: TGTGCCAGCAGAGACAGGGCGTACACAGATACGCAGTATTTT; abundance: .; d_gene: TRBD1; v_gene: TRBV7-2; j_gene: TRBJ2-3
CDR3aa: CASSSKGTEAFF; CDR3nt: TGTGCCAGCTCATCCAAGGGGACTGAAGCTTTCTTT; abundance: .; d_gene: .; v_gene: TRBV18; j_gene: TRBJ1-1
CDR3aa: CATSDPTGQGNGYTF; CDR3nt: TGTGCCACCAGTGATCCCACGGGACAGGGCAATGGCTACACCTTC; abundance: .; d_gene: TRBD1; v_gene: TRBV24-1; j_gene: TRBJ1-2
CDR3aa: CASSLGLSNSPLHF; CDR3nt: TGTGCCAGCAGCTTAGGCCTAAGTAATTCACCCCTCCACTTT; abundance: .; d_gene: .; v_gene: TRBV7-2; j_gene: TRBJ1-6
CDR3aa: CASSLYNEQFF; CDR3nt: TGTGCCAGCTCTCTGTACAATGAGCAGTTCTTC; abundance: .; d_gene: .; v_gene: TRBV18; j_gene: TRBJ2-1
CDR3aa: CASSEVGGPYNEQFF; CDR3nt: TGTGCCAGCAGTGAGGTGGGAGGACCCTACAATGAGCAGTTCTTC; abundance: .; d_gene: .; v_gene: TRBV2; j_gene: TRBJ2-1
CDR3aa: CASSLAGGATGELFF; CDR3nt: TGTGCCAGCAGCTTAGCGGGAGGCGCGACCGGGGAGCTGTTTTTT; abundance: few; d_gene: .; v_gene: TRBV7-9; j_gene: TRBJ2-2
CDR3aa: CASSSVLSGANVLTF; CDR3nt: TGTGCCAGCAGCTCGGTACTTTCTGGGGCCAACGTCCTGACTTTC; abundance: .; d_gene: .; v_gene: TRBV5-8; j_gene: TRBJ2-6
CDR3aa: CASSPRRQGMNTEAFF; CDR3nt: TGTGCCAGCAGCCCCCGCCGACAGGGTATGAACACTGAAGCTTTCTTT; abundance: .; d_gene: TRBD1; v_gene: TRBV4-2; j_gene: TRBJ1-1
CDR3aa: CASSVLDRTQHF; CDR3nt: TGTGCCAGCAGTGTCCTCGACAGAACCCAGCATTTT; abundance: .; d_gene: .; v_gene: TRBV6-4; j_gene: TRBJ1-5
CDR3aa: CASKAGGYYTDTQYF; CDR3nt: TGTGCCAGCAAAGCGGGAGGGTATTACACAGATACGCAGTATTTT; abundance: few; d_gene: TRBD2; v_gene: TRBV7-2; j_gene: TRBJ2-3
CDR3aa: CASSGGLAVFSYNEQFF; CDR3nt: TGTGCCAGCAGCGGCGGACTAGCGGTTTTCTCCTACAATGAGCAGTTCTTC; abundance: .; d_gene: TRBD2; v_gene: TRBV5-6; j_gene: TRBJ2-1
CDR3aa: CASSLVDEGEKLFF; CDR3nt: TGTGCCAGCAGCTTAGTCGACGAGGGAGAAAAACTGTTTTTT; abundance: .; d_gene: .; v_gene: TRBV7-9; j_gene: TRBJ1-4
CDR3aa: CASSGKTSGSDEQFF; CDR3nt: TGTGCCAGCAGCGGTAAAACTAGCGGGAGTGATGAGCAGTTCTTC; abundance: .; d_gene: TRBD2; v_gene: TRBV7-9; j_gene: TRBJ2-1
CDR3aa: CASSAGTSGSLGSYEQYF; CDR3nt: TGTGCCAGCAGCGCCGGGACTAGCGGGAGTCTGGGCTCCTACGAGCAGTACTTC; abundance: .; d_gene: TRBD2; v_gene: TRBV4-2; j_gene: TRBJ2-7
CDR3aa: CASSLLSDRGQRNYGYTF; CDR3nt: TGTGCCAGCAGCTTATTGTCGGATAGGGGACAGCGGAACTATGGCTACACCTTC; abundance: .; d_gene: TRBD1; v_gene: TRBV7-2; j_gene: TRBJ1-2
CDR3aa: CASSYPRGDYGYTF; CDR3nt: TGTGCCAGCAGCTATCCCAGGGGGGACTATGGCTACACCTTC; abundance: once; d_gene: TRBD1; v_gene: TRBV7-9; j_gene: TRBJ1-2
CDR3aa: CASSTHRDREKLFF; CDR3nt: TGTGCCAGCAGTACCCACAGGGATCGCGAAAAACTGTTTTTT; abundance: once; d_gene: .; v_gene: TRBV27; j_gene: TRBJ1-4
CDR3aa: CASGQGVGNTIYF; CDR3nt: TGTGCCAGCGGACAGGGAGTAGGAAACACCATATATTTT; abundance: .; d_gene: TRBD1; v_gene: TRBV6-5; j_gene: TRBJ1-3
CDR3aa: CAWTRGVTGANVLTF; CDR3nt: TGTGCCTGGACCCGCGGGGTGACTGGGGCCAACGTCCTGACTTTC; abundance: .; d_gene: .; v_gene: TRBV30; j_gene: TRBJ2-6
CDR3aa: CASSSRIGVSQETQYF; CDR3nt: TGTGCCAGCAGTTCTAGAATCGGTGTCAGTCAAGAGACCCAGTACTTC; abundance: once; d_gene: .; v_gene: TRBV6-2/TRBV6-3; j_gene: TRBJ2-5
CDR3aa: CASSFDTQGELFF; CDR3nt: TGTGCCAGCAGCTTTGACACCCAGGGGGAGCTGTTTTTT; abundance: .; d_gene: .; v_gene: TRBV7-9; j_gene: TRBJ2-2
CDR3aa: CASSFYRDSPYYGYTF; CDR3nt: TGTGCCAGCAGTTTCTATCGAGACAGCCCCTACTATGGCTACACCTTC; abundance: .; d_gene: .; v_gene: TRBV27; j_gene: TRBJ1-2
CDR3aa: CASSEEPGLNTEAFF; CDR3nt: TGTGCCAGCAGTGAAGAACCTGGACTCAACACTGAAGCTTTCTTT; abundance: .; d_gene: .; v_gene: TRBV6-4; j_gene: TRBJ1-1
CDR3aa: CASSPGTSGEQFF; CDR3nt: TGCGCCAGCAGCCCCGGGACTAGCGGAGAGCAGTTCTTC; abundance: .; d_gene: TRBD2; v_gene: TRBV10-1; j_gene: TRBJ2-1
CDR3aa: CASRSDRGVEKLFF; CDR3nt: TGTGCCAGCAGGTCGGACAGGGGGGTTGAAAAACTGTTTTTT; abundance: .; d_gene: TRBD1; v_gene: TRBV27; j_gene: TRBJ1-4
CDR3aa: CASSPGTGEFF; CDR3nt: TGTGCCAGCAGCCCCGGGACAGGGGAGTTCTTC; abundance: .; d_gene: TRBD1; v_gene: TRBV14; j_gene: TRBJ2-1
CDR3aa: CASSPRGRETQYF; CDR3nt: TGTGCCAGCAGCCCCAGGGGGCGGGAGACCCAGTACTTC; abundance: .; d_gene: TRBD1; v_gene: TRBV14; j_gene: TRBJ2-5
CDR3aa: CASQDRAENTIYF; CDR3nt: TGTGCCAGCCAGGACAGGGCTGAAAACACCATATATTTT; abundance: .; d_gene: TRBD1; v_gene: TRBV12-3/TRBV12-4; j_gene: TRBJ1-3
CDR3aa: CASSLNQGGQETQYF; CDR3nt: TGTGCCAGCAGCTTAAATCAGGGGGGTCAAGAGACCCAGTACTTC; abundance: .; d_gene: .; v_gene: TRBV5-5; j_gene: TRBJ2-5
CDR3aa: CASRVGDSYEQYF; CDR3nt: TGCGCCAGCAGGGTAGGGGACTCCTACGAGCAGTACTTC; abundance: few; d_gene: .; v_gene: TRBV5-1; j_gene: TRBJ2-7
CDR3aa: CASSLVASTGELFF; CDR3nt: TGCGCCAGCAGCTTGGTTGCGTCCACCGGGGAGCTGTTTTTT; abundance: .; d_gene: .; v_gene: TRBV5-1; j_gene: TRBJ2-2
CDR3aa: CASSLNAGNTGELFF; CDR3nt: TGTGCCAGCAGCTTAAATGCAGGGAACACCGGGGAGCTGTTTTTT; abundance: .; d_gene: .; v_gene: TRBV7-2; j_gene: TRBJ2-2
CDR3aa: CASSGGAAYEQYF; CDR3nt: TGTGCCAGTTCGGGGGGGGCGGCCTACGAGCAGTACTTC; abundance: .; d_gene: TRBD2; v_gene: TRBV19; j_gene: TRBJ2-7
CDR3aa: CASSVGQDNAEAFF; CDR3nt: TGTGCCAGCAGCGTAGGGCAGGATAACGCTGAAGCTTTCTTT; abundance: .; d_gene: .; v_gene: TRBV9; j_gene: TRBJ1-1
CDR3aa: CAPSEGTNSPLHF; CDR3nt: TGTGCCCCAAGTGAGGGCACCAATTCACCCCTCCACTTT; abundance: .; d_gene: .; v_gene: TRBV2; j_gene: TRBJ1-6